This T cell receptor (beta chain) was sequenced in a study of T cells in Graves' hyperthyroidism and ophthalmopathy (dated 2019 in TCRdb). With regard to the full study: Peripheral blood samples were taken at initial diagnosis, before any treatment was given. A discovery cohort of around 98 patients, approximately 45 with Graves' ophthalmopathy and fewer than 65 with stable Graves' hyperthyroidism, was used to find distinguishing TCR V-J signatures. An independent validation cohort of under 20 hyperthyroidism patients and about 16 patients who later progressed to ophthalmopathy tested prospective prediction of ophthalmopathy. For training and testing, the 95 to 100 patients in the discovery cohort were randomly divided in a 7:3 ratio. Thyroid tissue and blood T-cell repertoires from roughly six Graves' hyperthyroidism patients were also compared in the study. After blood sampling, hyperthyroidism patients were treated with methimazole at a starting dose of 30 mg daily, and ophthalmopathy patients were treated with high-dose intravenous methylprednisolone. According to the paper, TCR Vbeta CDR3 sequencing was carried out on around 140 peripheral blood samples, which came from fewer than 50 ophthalmopathy, 75 to 80 hyperthyroidism and around 17 progressor patients. The full study reports these points: A 13 V-J signature model separated ophthalmopathy from stable hyperthyroidism, with about 90% sensitivity and roughly 81% specificity in cross-validation and 80%/75% in testing. In validation, progression to ophthalmopathy was predicted by the model with more than 65% sensitivity and 72.22% specificity, a median of approximately 6.5 months before onset. Most expanded thyroid clonotypes (frequency above 0.001) were also found in blood, which suggests that blood repertoires may mirror thyroid immune responses. No statistical method was used to set the sample size in advance, and investigators knew the group allocation.

Stable Graves' hyperthyroidism was defined as no progression to ophthalmopathy during 18 months of follow-up. Hyperthyroidism patients were aged 18 to 65 years and newly diagnosed, with disease duration of less than 2 months. Exclusion was applied to patients with uncontrolled infections, other autoimmune diseases, pregnancy or lactation. Clinical symptoms, serum thyroxine and TRAb, thyroid ultrasound, and orbital computed tomography formed the basis for the diagnoses. Ficoll-Paque density gradient centrifugation was used to isolate PBMCs from 10 ml of fresh peripheral blood. Total RNA was extracted with Trizol reagent, and quality was checked on an Agilent 2100 Bioanalyzer. From cysteine to phenylalanine, the CDR3 is 15 amino acids long. Kept here is only the CDR3 DNA, which spans 45 bases and is read in frame from base 1. Trimming takes 5 bases from V and 0 bases from J, and the germline ends sit 14 bases apart. CDR1 and CDR2 are read off the germline V gene as SGHRS and YFSETQ.

TCR beta CDR3 regions were amplified from RNA transcripts. The first round of RT-PCR for the TCR CDR3 was performed with the HTBI primer set and the Qiagen OneStep RT-PCR kit. Libraries were constructed in a second round of multiplex PCR, after which size selection and purification were carried out. Paired-end sequencing of the libraries was performed with 100 bp reads on an Illumina HiSeq2000. The original pipeline was this. SOAPnuke was used to process the raw data, removing reads that contained adapters or uncalled bases, had a mean Phred below 15, or lacked an exact match to the constant primer or identifier. COPE v1.2.5 was used to merge high-quality paired reads, and clonotypes were defined as unique nucleotide sequences. Clonotypes were aligned to IMGT TRBV, TRBD and TRBJ reference segments using MiTCR v1.1. Only V-J combinations with frequency above 0.0001, covering about 99% of repertoires, were analysed. The TCS score was defined as F50 (clonal expansion) divided by E x V (chaos), with BLOSUM62-based TCRdist calculated between CDR3 peptides within each V-J. Welch's t-statistics and random forest reduced 514 V-J features to 13, which were used in a naive Bayes classifier (R e1071). The similarity between thyroid and blood repertoires was quantified using the Morisita-Horn index. TCRdb ran its own pipeline on the public reads, namely fastp trimming at Q25 and MiXCR clone calling, and kept in-frame beta chains. Every CDR3 protein is listed once, alongside the most common genes and DNA of its rows. The V and J calls shown here were made by TCRdb, not taken from the authors' results. Within this sample are roughly 840,000 distinct CDR3 sequences, with about two fifths of them counted one time only. Approximately 10% of the sample is held by the ten biggest clonotypes.

As regards this clonotype: The target of this receptor is not known. The sample holds no much larger clone one base away, and base qualities are not on file.

The receptor's source is a young man with Graves' hyperthyroidism. The chain employs TRBV5-1 and TRBJ1-1; no D gene call is confident. Sample: blood. The nucleotides are TGCGCCAGCAGGAATCGGGCGGTCATGAACACTGAAGCTTTCTTT. It encodes CASRNRAVMNTEAFF.